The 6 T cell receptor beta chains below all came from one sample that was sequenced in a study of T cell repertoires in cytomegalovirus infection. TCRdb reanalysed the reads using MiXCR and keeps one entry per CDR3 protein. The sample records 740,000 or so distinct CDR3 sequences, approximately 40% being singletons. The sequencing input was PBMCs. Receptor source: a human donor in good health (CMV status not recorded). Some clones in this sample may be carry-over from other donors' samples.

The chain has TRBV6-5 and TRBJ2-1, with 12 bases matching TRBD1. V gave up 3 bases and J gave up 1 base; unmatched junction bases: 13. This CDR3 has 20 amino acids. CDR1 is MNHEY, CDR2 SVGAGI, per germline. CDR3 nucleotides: TGTGCCAGCAGTTATGAATGGGGACAGGGGGCGTGGAGTTCCTACAATGAGCAGTTCTTC. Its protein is CASSYEWGQGAWSSYNEQFF.

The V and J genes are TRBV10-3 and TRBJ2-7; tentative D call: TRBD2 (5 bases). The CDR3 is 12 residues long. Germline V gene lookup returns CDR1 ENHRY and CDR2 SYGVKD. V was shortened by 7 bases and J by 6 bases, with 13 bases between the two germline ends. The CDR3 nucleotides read TGTGCCATCACAGTTGGAGGCGCCGAGCAGTACTTC. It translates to CAITVGGAEQYF.

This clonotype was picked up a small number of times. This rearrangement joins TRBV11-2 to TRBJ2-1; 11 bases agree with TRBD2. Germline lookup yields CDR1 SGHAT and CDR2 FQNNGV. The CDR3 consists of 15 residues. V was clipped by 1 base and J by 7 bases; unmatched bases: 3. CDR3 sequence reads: CASSLGRTSGNEQFF. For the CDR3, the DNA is TGTGCCAGCAGCTTAGGCCGGACTAGCGGGAATGAGCAGTTCTTC.

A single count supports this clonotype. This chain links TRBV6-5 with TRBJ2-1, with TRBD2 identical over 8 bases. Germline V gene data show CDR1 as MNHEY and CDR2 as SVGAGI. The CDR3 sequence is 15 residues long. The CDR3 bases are TGTGTTACACAAAGCGGGGGCTACTCCTACAATGAGCAGTTCTTC. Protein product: CVTQSGGYSYNEQFF.

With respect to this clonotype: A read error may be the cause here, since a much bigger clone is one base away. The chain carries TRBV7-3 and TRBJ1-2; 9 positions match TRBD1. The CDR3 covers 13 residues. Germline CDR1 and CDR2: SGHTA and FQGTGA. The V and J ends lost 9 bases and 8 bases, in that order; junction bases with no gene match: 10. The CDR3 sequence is CARSTDRGRGYTF. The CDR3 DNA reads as TGTGCCAGAAGCACGGACAGGGGAAGAGGCTACACCTTC.

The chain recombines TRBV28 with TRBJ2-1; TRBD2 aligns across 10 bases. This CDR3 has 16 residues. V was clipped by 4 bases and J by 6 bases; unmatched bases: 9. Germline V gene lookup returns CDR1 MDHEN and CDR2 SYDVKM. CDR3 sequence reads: CASSSPSSGRSNEQFF. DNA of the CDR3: TGTGCCAGCAGTTCTCCGTCTAGCGGGAGATCCAATGAGCAGTTCTTC. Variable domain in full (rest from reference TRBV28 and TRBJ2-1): DVKVTQSSRYLVKRTGEKVFLECVQDMDHENMFWYRQDPGLGLRLIYFSYDVKMKEKGDIPEGYSVSREKKERFSLILESASTNQTSMYLCASSSPSSGRSNEQFFGPGTRLTVL.